A selection of T cell receptor beta chains follows, all from one sample in a study of vaccination effects on CD4 cells after COVID-19. Clones were sequenced by immunoSEQ multiplex PCR, and TCRdb holds only the in-frame ones, with some missing. The sample carries about 45,000 clones, under 80% recorded once. No cognate antigen is known for these TCRs. Source: CD4+ T cells from PBMCs cultured with a peptide pool, taken before COVID-19 vaccination. The receptors derive from a human donor who had a prior SARS-CoV-2 infection. CDR3s include the opening cysteine and the closing phenylalanine or tryptophan. The D gene is left open where the match is weak. Clone size is given for some rows only: seen once, a few or many times, or a class if the clone is expanded.

NA,NA,TRBV27,TRBJ2-3,15,TGTGCCAGCAGGAAAGCGGTAGCCAGCACAGATACGCAGTATTTT,CASRKAVASTDTQYF
TRBD2,NA,TRBV5-1,TRBJ2-3,16,TGCGCCAGCAGCTTGGGACTAGCGGGAGATGCGGATACGCAGTATTTT,CASSLGLAGDADTQYF
NA,NA,TRBV2,TRBJ1-1,14,TGTGCCACCAGTATGGGGCAAACGAACACTGAAGCTTTCTTT,CATSMGQTNTEAFF
NA,NA,TRBV19,TRBJ2-7,14,TGTGCCAGTAGTTTTAGGCTAGCTGGTTACGAGCAGTACTTC,CASSFRLAGYEQYF
NA,NA,TRBV6-1,TRBJ1-5,14,TGTGCCAGCAGTGAAAGGGGACGTTTGTGGCCCCAGCATTTT,CASSERGRLWPQHF
NA,NA,TRBV7-9,TRBJ2-2,17,TGTGCCAGCAGCTTAGCTGCTCAGGGGATTAACACCGGGGAGCTGTTTTTT,CASSLAAQGINTGELFF
NA,NA,TRBV18,TRBJ1-1,17,TGTGCCAGCTCACAGCTAACTCTCTCAGGCGGGAACACTGAAGCTTTCTTT,CASSQLTLSGGNTEAFF
NA,NA,TRBV28,TRBJ2-3,11,TGTGCCAGCAGTTTCACAGATACGCAGTATTTT,CASSFTDTQYF
NA,few,TRBV9,TRBJ1-4,14,TGTGCCAGCAGCGCAGGGGCCACGGGTGAAAAACTGTTTTTT,CASSAGATGEKLFF
NA,NA,TRBV11-1,TRBJ1-3,14,TGTGCCAGCAGCCCAGGACCATCTGGAAACACCATATATTTT,CASSPGPSGNTIYF
NA,few,TRBV6-4,TRBJ1-3,16,TGTGCCAGCAGTGAATCGAAATTAGTGACTGGTAACACCATATATTTT,CASSESKLVTGNTIYF
TRBD1,few,TRBV14,TRBJ2-7,15,TGTGCCAGCAGCCGAGCTGGGACAGGAACCTACGAGCAGTACTTC,CASSRAGTGTYEQYF